The 25 T cell receptor beta chains in this list originate from one sample, sequenced in a study of T-cell memory formation after mild COVID-19. TCRdb redid the calling of the 5' RACE reads with MiXCR, one entry per CDR3 protein. The sample has some 340,000 distinct CDR3 sequences, about an eighth seen once. The sequencing input was PBMCs or a T cell subset sorted from them (not recorded which). These receptors were obtained from a young man who had mild COVID-19 (a few samples of this study predate the infection). Cell type and time point are not known.

This clonotype occurred many times. The chain is built from TRBV12-3 or TRBV12-4 and TRBJ2-1; TRBD2 matches 8 bases. This CDR3 is built from 13 residues. With 7 bases clipped from V and 12 bases from J, the junction kept 11 bases outside the gene matches. The CDR3 here is CASTLLGAGGQFF. The CDR3 region has the DNA TGTGCCAGCACCCTCCTGGGGGCGGGGGGGCAGTTCTTC.

The chain carries TRBV5-1 and TRBJ1-2; 8 nucleotides agree with TRBD1. This CDR3 spans 15 amino acids. In germline, CDR1 is SGHRS, CDR2 YFSETQ. V trimming: 1 base; J trimming: 4 bases; junction bases outside the gene matches: 6. CDR3 in amino acids: CASSLPLTGGYGYTF. DNA of the CDR3: TGCGCCAGCAGCTTGCCCCTAACAGGGGGCTATGGCTACACCTTC.

This clonotype occurred a few times. This chain connects TRBV5-6 to TRBJ2-5, with 11 bases fitting TRBD2. The CDR3 runs 14 residues. Unmatched junction bases numbered 4, after V lost 4 bases and J lost 5 bases. In germline, CDR1 is SGHDT, CDR2 YYEEEE. CDR3 region: CASSRGLAGETQYF. Written as DNA, the CDR3 is TGTGCCAGCAGCCGAGGACTAGCGGGCGAGACCCAGTACTTC.

This clonotype was observed a handful of times. The rearrangement uses TRBV20-1 and TRBJ2-4, with D uncertain. CDR3 length: 16 residues. Trimming pared 1 base from V and 0 bases from J, leaving 13 bases between. Germline values: CDR1 DFQATT, CDR2 SNEGSKA (reference sequence). CDR3 nucleotides: TGCAGTGCTAGAGGCCCTGGGGTTGGAGCCAAAAACATTCAGTACTTC. Its protein is CSARGPGVGAKNIQYF.

This clonotype has more than one count but fewer than ten. This chain connects TRBV4-1 to TRBJ1-5; D gene ambiguous. The V end was cut by 4 bases, the J end by 3 bases, with 10 bases between. Per germline, CDR1 MGHRA and CDR2 YSYEKL. CDR3 length equals 14 residues. The CDR3 protein is CASSPRGPNQPQHF. CDR3 DNA: TGCGCCAGCAGCCCTAGAGGACCCAATCAGCCCCAGCATTTT.

This clonotype was recorded a few times. The chain combines TRBV30 with TRBJ2-1, with D possibly TRBD2 on 7 matching bases. The CDR3 is made up of 12 amino acids. The V gene lost 4 bases and the J gene lost 12 bases, with 16 bases spanning the gap. CDR1 is GTSNPN and CDR2 is SVGIG in the germline V gene (reference sequence). CDR3 region: CAWKGGAFGQFF. In DNA form, the CDR3 reads TGTGCCTGGAAAGGGGGGGCCTTTGGGCAGTTCTTC.

The chain couples TRBV6-6 to TRBJ1-2; possibly TRBD1 for D (5 bases). The CDR3 is 12 residues long. Germline-derived CDR1 and CDR2 are MNHNY and SVGAGI (reference sequence). Trimming removed 8 bases from V and 8 bases from J, with 15 bases in between. CDR3 sequence (DNA): TGTGCCAGCTCCCCCGCGGGGCGCGGCTACACCTTC. Translating it yields CASSPAGRGYTF.

In this sample, this clonotype turned up a few times. This chain uses TRBV4-1 with TRBJ2-3; perhaps TRBD2 as D (5 bases). Germline V lookup: CDR1 MGHRA, CDR2 YSYEKL. Trimming took 4 bases from V and 1 from J, leaving 12 bases between them. The CDR3 has 15 residues. CDR3 nucleotide sequence: TGCGCCAGCAGCCGAGATTCCGGGGGCACAGATACGCAGTATTTT. Protein: CASSRDSGGTDTQYF.

This clonotype was seen ten or more times. The rearrangement links TRBV12-3 or TRBV12-4 to TRBJ1-1; no definite D call. Trimming stripped 3 bases from V and 0 bases from J, with 8 bases between. The CDR3 totals 14 residues. The CDR3 sequence: CASSFLKMNTEAFF. The CDR3 bases are TGTGCCAGCAGTTTTCTTAAAATGAACACTGAAGCTTTCTTT.

V usage is TRBV20-1 and J usage is TRBJ2-7; TRBD2 matches at 11 bases. V trimming: 2 bases; J trimming: 6 bases; junction bases outside the gene matches: 6. Germline V gene sequence: CDR1 DFQATT, CDR2 SNEGSKA (reference sequence). This CDR3 has 14 residues. The CDR3 DNA reads as TGCAGTGCTAGACTAGCGGGGGGACGCGGCGAGCAGTACTTC. Its translation: CSARLAGGRGEQYF.

J is TRBJ2-2 and V is TRBV28; the match to TRBD2 covers 15 bases. This CDR3 has 16 residues. The germline V gene has CDR1 MDHEN and CDR2 SYDVKM. V gave up 6 bases and J gave up 7 bases; unmatched junction bases: 6. The CDR3 protein is CASSYGLAGGIGELFF. CDR3 in DNA: TGTGCCAGCAGCTACGGACTAGCGGGGGGGATCGGGGAGCTGTTTTTT. Supplemented by reference TRBV28 and TRBJ2-2, the full variable domain reads DVKVTQSSRYLVKRTGEKVFLECVQDMDHENMFWYRQDPGLGLRLIYFSYDVKMKEKGDIPEGYSVSREKKERFSLILESASTNQTSMYLCASSYGLAGGIGELFFGEGSRLTVL.

V gene TRBV11-2 combines with J gene TRBJ2-3, with no clear D. This CDR3 spans 13 amino acids. The V end lost 4 bases, the J end lost 2 bases, and 7 bases lay between the germline ends. Germline V gene lookup returns CDR1 SGHAT and CDR2 FQNNGV. CDR3 sequence: CASSSPYTDTQYF. In DNA, the CDR3 is TGTGCCAGCAGCTCCCCATACACAGATACGCAGTATTTT.

The CDR3 sequence: CASSDGAGGADTQYF. In nucleotides, the CDR3 is TGTGCCAGCAGTGACGGGGCCGGGGGTGCAGATACGCAGTATTTT. The V call is TRBV6-4, the J call TRBJ2-3; weak D call: TRBD2 (6 bases). CDR1 is MRHNA, CDR2 SNTAGT, per germline. Trimming left V 2 bases short and J 4 bases short, with 13 bases between. CDR3 length: 15 residues.

This clonotype was detected ten times or more. This chain uses TRBV20-1 with TRBJ2-5; D gene uncertain. Trimming cost V 4 bases and J 3 bases, with 3 bases left between them. This CDR3 contains 10 residues. The germline V gene has CDR1 DFQATT and CDR2 SNEGSKA (reference sequence). CDR3 in DNA: TGCAGTGCTATAAAAGAGACCCAGTACTTC. Protein product: CSAIKETQYF.

This clonotype turned up a few times. The gene calls are TRBV5-5 and TRBJ2-3, with D possibly TRBD2 on 6 matching bases. Germline loops: CDR1 SGHKS, CDR2 YYEKEE (reference sequence). The V end lost 5 bases, the J end lost 3 bases, and 13 bases lay between the germline ends. This CDR3 has 14 amino acids. CDR3 amino acids: CASRPLARTDTQYF. CDR3 nucleotides: TGTGCCAGCAGGCCTCTAGCGAGAACAGATACGCAGTATTTT.

V gene TRBV24-1 combines with J gene TRBJ2-2, with D tentatively TRBD1 (5 bases). Germline assignment: CDR1 KGHDR and CDR2 SFDVKD. CDR3 length: 16 amino acids. V was pared by 1 base and J by 6 bases, with 14 bases between. The CDR3 spells CATSDFDPLGAGELFF. The CDR3 DNA is TGTGCCACCAGTGATTTTGACCCCTTAGGGGCCGGGGAGCTGTTTTTT.

The V gene is TRBV5-1, the J gene TRBJ2-4; D may correspond to TRBD1 or TRBD2 (6 bases each). The CDR3 loop spans 15 amino acids. Trimming shortened V by 0 bases and J by 6 bases, and 13 bases separated the two germline ends. CDR1 and CDR2 (germline): SGHRS, YFSETQ. The CDR3 coding sequence is TGCGCCAGCAGCTTGGGGGGGGCGGACGCAAACATTCAGTACTTC. This codes for CASSLGGADANIQYF. Drawing the rest from reference TRBV5-1 and TRBJ2-4, the complete variable domain is KAGVTQTPRYLIKTRGQQVTLSCSPISGHRSVSWYQQTPGQGLQFLFEYFSETQRNKGNFPGRFSGRQFSNSRSEMNVSTLELGDSALYLCASSLGGADANIQYFGAGTRLSVL.

This chain uses TRBV7-2 with TRBJ2-5, with unresolved D. The CDR3 extends over 13 amino acids. V lost 4 bases and J lost 1, with 7 bases in between. Germline CDR1 is SGHTA and CDR2 is FQGNSA. The CDR3 protein is CASSYVGQETQYF. The DNA of the CDR3 is TGTGCCAGCAGCTACGTGGGCCAAGAGACCCAGTACTTC.

The chain has TRBV9 and TRBJ2-2; D gene ambiguous. The V gene lost 0 bases and the J gene lost 7 bases, with 7 bases spanning the gap. The CDR3 is made up of 13 amino acids. The germline CDR1 and CDR2 sequences are SGDLS and YYNGEE. CDR3 DNA sequence: TGTGCCAGCAGCGTAGCGGGCGTCGGGGAGCTGTTTTTT. It encodes CASSVAGVGELFF.

This clonotype was seen a few times. The chain has TRBV12-3 or TRBV12-4 and TRBJ2-1; 11 bases align to TRBD2. This CDR3 spans 14 amino acids. Unmatched junction bases numbered 2, after V lost 6 bases and J lost 4 bases. The CDR3 DNA is TGTGCCAGCAGGCGGACTAGCGGGTACAATGAGCAGTTCTTC. As protein: CASRRTSGYNEQFF.

This clonotype was detected a few times. The chain uses TRBV11-2 and TRBJ1-4; D not resolved. Germline assignment: CDR1 SGHAT and CDR2 FQNNGV. Trimming removed 1 base from V and 3 bases from J, with 15 bases in between. This CDR3 is built from 17 residues. CDR3 protein: CASSLVNVVVANEKLFF. As DNA, the CDR3 is TGTGCCAGCAGCTTAGTCAACGTGGTTGTGGCTAATGAAAAACTGTTTTTT. Combining the CDR3 with reference TRBV11-2 and TRBJ1-4 gives the whole variable domain EAGVAQSPRYKIIEKRQSVAFWCNPISGHATLYWYQQILGQGPKLLIQFQNNGVVDDSQLPKDRFSAERLKGVDSTLKIQPAKLEDSAVYLCASSLVNVVVANEKLFFGSGTQLSVL.

The V gene is TRBV6-2 or TRBV6-3, the J gene TRBJ2-7, with D possibly called TRBD1 or TRBD2 (5 bases each). Deletions cut 4 bases from V and 7 bases from J, with 11 bases between. The CDR3 loop spans 12 amino acids. Germline lookup yields CDR1 MNHEY and CDR2 SVGEGT. In DNA, the CDR3 is TGTGCCAGCAGTTTCGGGACCGGGGAGCAGTACGTC. Protein sequence: CASSFGTGEQYV.

This clonotype has more than one count but fewer than ten. V is TRBV7-8 and J is TRBJ2-1, with TRBD2 matching 9 bases. This CDR3 has 16 amino acids. V was pared by 0 bases and J by 10 bases, with 10 bases of the junction left unmatched. The germline CDR1 and CDR2 sequences are SGHVS and FQNEAQ. The CDR3 bases are TGTGCCAGCAGCTTAGCGGGTGGCGGGGGGGCGAACGAGCAGTTCTTC. Amino acid sequence: CASSLAGGGGANEQFF.

The chain employs TRBV7-2 and TRBJ1-1; 9 nucleotides line up with TRBD1. Per the germline V gene, CDR1 is SGHTA and CDR2 is FQGNSA. CDR3 length: 14 residues. Unmatched junction bases numbered 3, after V lost 1 base and J lost 6 bases. CDR3 protein: CASSLDRGRAEAFF. CDR3 sequence (DNA): TGTGCCAGCAGCTTAGACAGGGGGCGTGCTGAAGCTTTCTTT.

V and J are TRBV7-8 and TRBJ2-5; 9 positions match TRBD1. CDR3 size: 15 residues. V lost 4 bases and J lost 5; bases outside the gene matches: 8. Germline CDR1 and CDR2: SGHVS and FQNEAQ. The CDR3 is CASSSRDREYETQYF. The CDR3 nucleotides read TGTGCCAGCAGCTCCCGGGACAGGGAGTACGAGACCCAGTACTTC.